This entry concerns a single T cell receptor beta chain. The data derive from a study of blood T cell repertoires in COVID-19. Across the whole study: In each case, the material was cDNA or gDNA derived from T cells, B-cell-depleted T cells, or PBMCs.

The V and J ends lost 3 bases and 4 bases, in that order; junction bases with no gene match: 6. Germline CDR1 reads LNHNV; CDR2 reads YYDKDF (reference sequence). The CDR3 sequence is 16 residues long. Assay: immunoSEQ multiplex PCR; the TCRdb copy retains only in-frame clones and omits some. The sample lists 150,000 to 200,000 clones; roughly nine tenths were seen once. Sequenced: peripheral blood. This TCR was recovered from a man aged 70-80 years with active or convalescent COVID-19. The chain has TRBV15 and TRBJ2-1; TRBD1 agrees at 10 bases. CDR3 region: CATSRTGGARYNEQFF. CDR3 DNA sequence: TGTGCCACCAGCAGGACAGGGGGCGCGCGGTACAATGAGCAGTTCTTC.